The 10 T cell receptor beta chains below come from one sample, sequenced in a study of technical replicates of blood from a handful of donors. Clones were sequenced by immunoSEQ multiplex PCR, and TCRdb holds only the in-frame ones, with some missing. Among tens of thousands of clones listed, just under 90% were seen once. Sequencing was done on a sample of PBMCs. These TCRs come from a human donor in good health. Some clones in this sample may be carry-over from other donors' samples.

The chain is built from TRBV30 and TRBJ1-2, with D tentatively TRBD1 (5 bases). The CDR3 is 13 amino acids. V lost 6 bases to trimming and J lost 5 bases, with 16 bases between them. Germline lookup yields CDR1 GTSNPN and CDR2 SVGIG (reference sequence). CDR3 in amino acids: CACPSGGWYGYTF. The DNA for the CDR3 is TGTGCCTGCCCAAGCGGGGGATGGTATGGCTACACCTTC.

This sequence joins TRBV9 and TRBJ2-1; weak D call: TRBD2 (5 bases). This CDR3 is built from 14 residues. V was trimmed by 5 bases and J by 8 bases, leaving 17 bases between them. Germline V CDR1 and CDR2: SGDLS, YYNGEE. CDR3 in amino acids: CASSSLGELDEQFF. The CDR3 DNA reads TGTGCCAGCAGTAGCCTGGGCGAACTAGATGAGCAGTTCTTC.

The chain uses TRBV23-1 and TRBJ1-3; D unclear. TRBV23-1 is given ORF status, its function remaining uncertain. The germline V and J ends were trimmed by 4 bases and 1 base, with 11 bases remaining between them. CDR3 length equals 15 residues. CDR3: CASSRKTSSGNTIYF. The CDR3 DNA reads as TGCGCCAGCAGTCGGAAGACATCTTCTGGAAACACCATATATTTT.

The chain combines TRBV4-2 with TRBJ1-6; no clear D gene. CDR1 is LGHNA and CDR2 is YNFKEQ in the germline V gene. V was shortened by 1 base and J by 8 bases, with 15 bases between the two germline ends. The CDR3 loop spans 16 amino acids. This chain's CDR3 is CASSQAVRGLYSPLHF. The DNA of the CDR3 is TGTGCCAGCAGCCAAGCGGTTAGAGGACTCTATTCACCCCTCCACTTT.

The CDR3 DNA reads as TGCAGCGTTGAAGCGCAAATAGAGGATACGCAGTATTTT. Translating it yields CSVEAQIEDTQYF. The chain carries TRBV29-1 and TRBJ2-3; D unresolved. The CDR3 consists of 13 residues. Trimming took 1 base from V and 6 from J, leaving 11 bases between them. In germline, CDR1 is SQVTM, CDR2 ANQGSEA.

This sequence joins TRBV18 and TRBJ1-1, with 7 bases lining up with TRBD1. Germline-derived CDR1 and CDR2 are KGHSH and LQKENI. The CDR3 runs to 15 residues. The ends lost 6 bases at V and 3 bases at J; junction bases unmatched: 10. The CDR3 sequence: CASSRDRVRYTEAFF. The CDR3 DNA follows: TGTGCCAGCTCCCGCGACAGGGTAAGGTACACTGAAGCTTTCTTT.

V is TRBV4-2 and J is TRBJ2-3; the D gene is possibly TRBD2 (6 bases). This CDR3 has 17 amino acids. In germline, CDR1 is LGHNA, CDR2 YNFKEQ. V lost 1 base and J 0 bases, leaving 14 bases between the germline ends. The CDR3 sequence: CASSQGRRGSSTDTQYF. The CDR3 nucleotides read TGTGCCAGCAGCCAAGGGCGGCGGGGCTCTAGCACAGATACGCAGTATTTT.

The V gene is TRBV30, the J gene TRBJ2-1; the D gene is possibly TRBD2 (6 bases). V lost 3 bases and J 8 bases, leaving 17 bases between the germline ends. The length of the CDR3 is 14 residues. CDR1 and CDR2 (germline): GTSNPN, SVGIG (reference sequence). The CDR3 region has the DNA TGTGCCTGGAGGCTGGGGGGTGCGGCCCATGAGCAGTTCTTC. Protein sequence: CAWRLGGAAHEQFF.

The CDR3 here is CATSRDRIGGGYTF. CDR3 sequence (DNA): TGTGCCACCAGCAGAGATCGAATAGGGGGCGGCTACACCTTC. The V and J genes are TRBV15 and TRBJ1-2, with 7 nucleotides matching TRBD1. There are 14 residues in the CDR3. Germline CDR1 LNHNV, CDR2 YYDKDF (reference sequence). V lost 0 bases, J lost 8 bases, and 6 bases stayed unmatched.

The chain has TRBV5-1 and TRBJ1-2; maybe TRBD1 (5 bases). The length of the CDR3 is 14 residues. Trimming cost V 4 bases and J 4 bases, with 14 bases left between them. In germline, CDR1 is SGHRS, CDR2 YFSETQ. CDR3 in DNA: TGCGCCAGCAGCAGCACAGGCCGCCCCTATGGCTACACCTTC. Residues: CASSSTGRPYGYTF.